This TCR beta chain was sequenced in a study of T cells in Graves' hyperthyroidism and ophthalmopathy. For the study at large: Peripheral blood collection took place at initial diagnosis, before any treatment. Study-level results: Ophthalmopathy was separated from stable hyperthyroidism by a 13 V-J model.

TCR beta CDR3 regions were amplified from RNA. HTBI primers drove first-round RT-PCR of the TCR CDR3. Each CDR3 protein gets one entry after TCRdb re-called the multiplex PCR reads with MiXCR. The table lists nearly 600,000 distinct CDR3 sequences, approximately 15% of them singletons. In this sample, this clonotype turned up many times. What it binds is not known. The V and J ends lost 2 bases and 0 bases respectively, with 8 bases between them. The CDR3 length is 16 residues. Germline V gene data show CDR1 as MDHEN and CDR2 as SYDVKM. The chain recombines TRBV28 with TRBJ1-6; a possible D gene is TRBD1 (6 bases). The TCR comes from a woman between 18 and 30 years old with Graves' ophthalmopathy. Sample: blood. CDR3 loop: CASSLQGSSYNSPLHF. CDR3 nucleotide sequence: TGTGCCAGCAGTTTACAGGGGAGCTCCTATAATTCACCCCTCCACTTT.